This TCR beta chain appears in the sequencing data of a study of T cells in women clearing cervical HPV infection. On the study more broadly: Cases were women with histologically confirmed HPV16-related CIN3 or worse, including 2 invasive cancers. Controls' single incident HPV16 infection cleared within 12 months without precancer. Case blood was drawn when the lesion was first found; control blood after infection became undetectable. General study points: TRBV6-7 abundance was lower in cases than controls (around 0.1% versus 0.15%).

With 10 bases removed from V and 0 bases from J, the gap between germline ends came to 12 bases. The germline V gene has CDR1 WSHSY and CDR2 SAAADI. The CDR3 runs 13 residues. In the case of this clone: Its antigen is not known. The read falls 3 residues short of the CDR3 end, and the missing part is taken from the germline J gene.

Here immunoSEQ multiplex PCR was the method, and the copy in TCRdb shows in-frame clones only, minus some. The repertoire table contains tens of thousands of clones. The chain is built from TRBV10-2 and TRBJ1-1; D possibly corresponds to TRBD1 (5 bases). The clonotype was recovered from a woman aged 18 to 75 with a cervical HPV16 infection that either progressed to CIN3+ or cleared (not recorded which). The sample was blood buffy coat. The CDR3 loop is CATRDSLNTEAFF. The covered CDR3 bases are TGCGCCACCCGAGACAGCCTGAACACTGAA.